This record concerns one T cell receptor beta chain sequence. From the 5' RACE reads, TCRdb called clonotypes with MiXCR, one entry per CDR3 protein. The data contain 150,000 to 200,000 distinct CDR3 sequences, approximately 13% of them seen just once; the ten biggest clones take up more than 3%. This specimen belongs to a study of T-cell memory formation after mild COVID-19. V gave up 0 bases and J gave up 8 bases, with 5 bases separating them. Germline values: CDR1 SGHTA, CDR2 FQGTGA. The CDR3 loop spans 13 amino acids. This clonotype was obtained from a man in his late teens or twenties who had mild COVID-19 (a few samples of this study predate the infection). Cell type and time point are not known. Sequenced: PBMCs or a T cell subset sorted from them (not recorded which). The chain recombines TRBV7-3 with TRBJ1-6; D remains ambiguous. CDR3 loop: CASSLTTDSPLHF. The CDR3 DNA reads as TGTGCCAGCAGCTTAACCACGGATTCACCCCTCCACTTT.